The T cell receptor beta chain under discussion was sequenced for a study of shared clonotypes between healthy human individuals. Study-wide points: On the whole, naive subsets had larger estimated richness than memory subsets had. Non-shared clonotypes displayed generation probabilities falling below those of clonotypes present in all four donors. Only blood was sampled, and tissue TCR repertoires likely differ from blood ones.

Study processing details: Filtering differed for immunoSEQ, which gave only junction sequences without quality scores. Assay: immunoSEQ multiplex PCR; the TCRdb copy retains only in-frame clones and omits some. That table is the source of V, J and clone size, and D and trimming were worked out from the DNA. The sample has about 680,000 clones, roughly 72% seen once; the top ten hold around 2%. With 1 base removed from V and 0 bases from J, the gap between germline ends came to 16 bases. CDR3 length equals 17 residues. Per the germline V gene, CDR1 is LNHDA and CDR2 is SQIVND (reference sequence). This clone was counted once. No antigen is known for it.

This chain links TRBV19 with TRBJ2-7; a weak D match, TRBD1 (5 bases). The clonotype originates from a woman between 25 and 40 years old in good health. Sequencing was performed on memory CD4+ T cells sorted from blood. The subset was: CD45RA-negative fraction. In DNA form, the CDR3 reads TGTGCCAGTAGTATAGTCCAGGGATCTCCAAGCTCCTACGAGCAGTACTTC. Translation gives CASSIVQGSPSSYEQYF.